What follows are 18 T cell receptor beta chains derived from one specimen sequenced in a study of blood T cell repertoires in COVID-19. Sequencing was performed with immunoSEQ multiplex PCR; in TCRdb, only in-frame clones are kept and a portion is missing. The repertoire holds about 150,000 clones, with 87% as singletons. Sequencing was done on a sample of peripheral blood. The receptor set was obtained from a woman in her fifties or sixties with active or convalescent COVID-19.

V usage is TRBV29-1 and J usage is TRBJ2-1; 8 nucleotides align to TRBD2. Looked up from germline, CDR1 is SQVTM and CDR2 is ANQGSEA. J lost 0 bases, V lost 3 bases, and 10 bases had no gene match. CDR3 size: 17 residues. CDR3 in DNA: TGCAGCGTTGATACAAGACTAGCGCTAAGCTCCTACAATGAGCAGTTCTTC. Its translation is CSVDTRLALSSYNEQFF.

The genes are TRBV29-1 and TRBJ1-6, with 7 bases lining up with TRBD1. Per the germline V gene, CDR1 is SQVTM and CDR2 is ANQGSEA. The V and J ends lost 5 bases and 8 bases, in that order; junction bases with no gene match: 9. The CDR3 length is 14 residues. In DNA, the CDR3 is TGCAGCGTTCAAACCGGGACAGTTTATTCACCCCTCCACTTT. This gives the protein CSVQTGTVYSPLHF.

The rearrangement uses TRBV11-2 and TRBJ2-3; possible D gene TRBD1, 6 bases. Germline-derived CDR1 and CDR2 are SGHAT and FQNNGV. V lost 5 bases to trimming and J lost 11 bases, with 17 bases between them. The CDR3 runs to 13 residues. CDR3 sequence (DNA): TGTGCCAGCAGCCTCGACCGACAGGATCTGCAGTATTTT. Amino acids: CASSLDRQDLQYF.

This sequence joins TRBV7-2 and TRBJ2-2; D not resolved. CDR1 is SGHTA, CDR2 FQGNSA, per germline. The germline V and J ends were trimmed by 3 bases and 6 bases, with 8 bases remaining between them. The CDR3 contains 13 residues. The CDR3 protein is CASSFGTAGELFF. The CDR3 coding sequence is TGTGCCAGCAGCTTTGGAACAGCCGGGGAGCTGTTTTTT.

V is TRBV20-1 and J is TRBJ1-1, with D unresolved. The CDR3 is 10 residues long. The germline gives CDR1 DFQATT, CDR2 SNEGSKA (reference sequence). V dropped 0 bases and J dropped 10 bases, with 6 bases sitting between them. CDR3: CSARDPVAFF. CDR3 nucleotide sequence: TGCAGTGCTAGAGACCCGGTAGCTTTCTTT.

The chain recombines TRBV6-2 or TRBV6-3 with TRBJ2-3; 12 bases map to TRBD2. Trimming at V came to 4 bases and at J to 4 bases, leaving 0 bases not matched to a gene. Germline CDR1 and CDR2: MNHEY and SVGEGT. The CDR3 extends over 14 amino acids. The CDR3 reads CASSWTSGADTQYF. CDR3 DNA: TGTGCCAGCAGTTGGACTAGCGGGGCAGATACGCAGTATTTT.

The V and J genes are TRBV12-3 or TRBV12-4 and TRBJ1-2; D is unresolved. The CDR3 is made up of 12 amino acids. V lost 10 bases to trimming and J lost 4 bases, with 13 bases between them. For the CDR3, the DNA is TGTGCCACCACACCGGGGTCCTATGGCTACACCTTC. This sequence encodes CATTPGSYGYTF.

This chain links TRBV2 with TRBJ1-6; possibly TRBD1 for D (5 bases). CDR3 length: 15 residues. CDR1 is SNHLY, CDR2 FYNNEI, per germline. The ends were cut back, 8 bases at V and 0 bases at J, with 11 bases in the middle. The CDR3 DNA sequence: TGTGCCAGCGGGGGGAAGAGCTCCTATAATTCACCCCTCCACTTT. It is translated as CASGGKSSYNSPLHF.

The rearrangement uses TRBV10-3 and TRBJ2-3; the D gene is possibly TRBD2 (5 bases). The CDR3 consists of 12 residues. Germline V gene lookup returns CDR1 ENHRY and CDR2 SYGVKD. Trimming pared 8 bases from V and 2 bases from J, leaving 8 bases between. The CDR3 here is CAISDFTDTQYF. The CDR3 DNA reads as TGTGCCATCTCGGACTTCACAGATACGCAGTATTTT.

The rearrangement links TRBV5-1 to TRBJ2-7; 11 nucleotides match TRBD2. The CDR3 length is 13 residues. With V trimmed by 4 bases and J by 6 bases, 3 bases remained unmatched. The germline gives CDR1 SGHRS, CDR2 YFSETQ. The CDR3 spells CASSIAGGSEQYF. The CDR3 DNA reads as TGCGCCAGCAGCATAGCGGGGGGGAGCGAGCAGTACTTC.

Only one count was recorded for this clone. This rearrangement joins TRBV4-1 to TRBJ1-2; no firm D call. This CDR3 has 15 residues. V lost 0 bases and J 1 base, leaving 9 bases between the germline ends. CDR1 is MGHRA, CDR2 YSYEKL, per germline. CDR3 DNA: TGCGCCAGCAGCCAAGACAGCCTAGGTAACTATGGCTACACCTTC. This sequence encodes CASSQDSLGNYGYTF.

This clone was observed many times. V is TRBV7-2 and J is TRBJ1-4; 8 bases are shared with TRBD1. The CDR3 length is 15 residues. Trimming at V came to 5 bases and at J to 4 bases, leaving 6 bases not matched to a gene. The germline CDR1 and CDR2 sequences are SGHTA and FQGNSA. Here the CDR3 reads CASSTRTGINEKLFF. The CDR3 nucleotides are TGTGCCAGCAGCACCCGGACAGGGATTAATGAAAAACTGTTTTTT.

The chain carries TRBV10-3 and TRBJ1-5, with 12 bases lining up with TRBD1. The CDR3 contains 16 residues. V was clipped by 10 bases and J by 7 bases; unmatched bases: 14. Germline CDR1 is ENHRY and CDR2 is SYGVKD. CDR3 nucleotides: TGTGCCACCGACGCTCGGGACAGGGGGCTCTGGCAGCCCCAGCATTTT. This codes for CATDARDRGLWQPQHF.

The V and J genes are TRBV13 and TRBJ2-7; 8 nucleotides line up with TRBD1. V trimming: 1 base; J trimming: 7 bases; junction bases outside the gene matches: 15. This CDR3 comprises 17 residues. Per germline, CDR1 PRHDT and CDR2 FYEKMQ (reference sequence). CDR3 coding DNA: TGTGCCAGCAGCTTAGAGGCAGGGGGCCCCCGTTTTCAAGAGCAGTACTTC. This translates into CASSLEAGGPRFQEQYF. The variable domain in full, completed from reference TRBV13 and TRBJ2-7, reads AAGVIQSPRHLIKEKRETATLKCYPIPRHDTVYWYQQGPGQDPQFLISFYEKMQSDKGSIPDRFSAQQFSDYHSELNMSSLELGDSALYFCASSLEAGGPRFQEQYFGPGTRLTVT.

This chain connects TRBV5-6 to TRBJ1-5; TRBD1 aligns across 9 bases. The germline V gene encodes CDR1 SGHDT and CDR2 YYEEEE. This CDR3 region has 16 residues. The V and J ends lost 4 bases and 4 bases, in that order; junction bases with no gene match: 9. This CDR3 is CASSLLGQGFNQPQHF. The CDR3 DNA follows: TGTGCCAGCAGCCTACTGGGACAGGGATTTAATCAGCCCCAGCATTTT.

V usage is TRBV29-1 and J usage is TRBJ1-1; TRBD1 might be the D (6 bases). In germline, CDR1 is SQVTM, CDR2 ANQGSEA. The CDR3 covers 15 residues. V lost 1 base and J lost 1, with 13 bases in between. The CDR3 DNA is TGCAGCGTTGAAGGTTGGGGGGGCCCGAACACTGAAGCTTTCTTT. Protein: CSVEGWGGPNTEAFF. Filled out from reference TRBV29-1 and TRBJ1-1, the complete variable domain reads SAVISQKPSRDICQRGTSLTIQCQVDSQVTMMFWYRQQPGQSLTLIATANQGSEATYESGFVIDKFPISRPNLTFSTLTVSNMSPEDSSIYLCSVEGWGGPNTEAFFGQGTRLTVV.

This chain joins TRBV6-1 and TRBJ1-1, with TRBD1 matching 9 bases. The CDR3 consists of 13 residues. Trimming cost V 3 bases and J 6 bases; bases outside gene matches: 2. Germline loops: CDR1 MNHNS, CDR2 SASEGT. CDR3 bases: TGTGCCAGCAGTGAGAACAGGGGGCCTGAAGCTTTCTTT. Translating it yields CASSENRGPEAFF.

Written as DNA, the CDR3 is TGTGCCAGCAGCGTGAATTCCCCGGGACAAGAGACCCAGTACTTC. This encodes CASSVNSPGQETQYF. This chain uses TRBV7-2 with TRBJ2-5; weak D call: TRBD2 (5 bases). The V gene lost 5 bases and the J gene lost 2 bases, with 15 bases spanning the gap. This CDR3 is 15 amino acids long. Germline V CDR1 and CDR2: SGHTA, FQGNSA. The variable domain in full, completed from reference TRBV7-2 and TRBJ2-5, reads GAGVSQSPSNKVTEKGKDVELRCDPISGHTALYWYRQSLGQGLEFLIYFQGNSAPDKSGLPSDRFSAERTGGSVSTLTIQRTQQEDSAVYLCASSVNSPGQETQYFGPGTRLLVL.